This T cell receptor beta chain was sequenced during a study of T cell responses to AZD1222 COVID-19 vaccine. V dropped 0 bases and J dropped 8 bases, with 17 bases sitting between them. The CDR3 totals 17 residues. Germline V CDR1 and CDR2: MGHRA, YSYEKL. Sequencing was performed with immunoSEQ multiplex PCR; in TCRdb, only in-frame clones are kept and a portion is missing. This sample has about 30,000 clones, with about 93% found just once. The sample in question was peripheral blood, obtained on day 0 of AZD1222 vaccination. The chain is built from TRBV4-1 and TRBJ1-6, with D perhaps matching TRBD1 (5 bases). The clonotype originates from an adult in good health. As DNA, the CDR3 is TGCGCCAGCAGCCAAGATTTAGAGGGGCGCAGGGATTCACCCCTCCACTTT. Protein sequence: CASSQDLEGRRDSPLHF.